A single sample gave rise to the 22 T cell receptor beta chains below, sequenced in a study of T cells after posttransplantation cyclophosphamide. A marrow graft followed busulfan-fludarabine conditioning, with cyclophosphamide on days +3 and +4. Libraries were prepared by immunoSEQ multiplex PCR; TCRdb keeps only in-frame clonotypes and omits some of them. Of fewer than 13,000 clones in the sample, around nine tenths were seen once. The source was CD4+ T cells sorted from PBMCs, collected after allogeneic stem cell transplant with posttransplant cyclophosphamide. Receptors were obtained from a male patient aged 25-45 years who received an allogeneic stem cell transplant from a related donor, was CMV-positive, and had acute GVHD only. Some T cells may be provided by the graft donor.

The rearrangement joins TRBV7-2 to TRBJ2-7, with TRBD1 matching over 8 bases. The CDR3 contains 15 residues. CDR1 SGHTA and CDR2 FQGNSA come from the germline V gene. Trimming removed 4 bases from V and 3 bases from J; junction bases left unmatched: 8. In DNA, the CDR3 is TGTGCCAGCAGCTCGCGGACCGGACAGGGCTACGAGCAGTACTTC. It specifies CASSSRTGQGYEQYF. The whole variable domain, filled in from reference TRBV7-2 and TRBJ2-7, reads GAGVSQSPSNKVTEKGKDVELRCDPISGHTALYWYRQSLGQGLEFLIYFQGNSAPDKSGLPSDRFSAERTGGSVSTLTIQRTQQEDSAVYLCASSSRTGQGYEQYFGPGTRLTVT.

The CDR3 DNA sequence: TGTGCCAGCAGCCAAGGGACAGGGCGGGTCAGTGGAGAGCAGTTCTTC. Its protein product is CASSQGTGRVSGEQFF. The V and J genes are TRBV4-2 and TRBJ2-1, with 8 bases lining up with TRBD1. V lost 1 base and J lost 10; bases outside the gene matches: 12. CDR1 and CDR2 (germline): LGHNA, YNFKEQ. This CDR3 region has 16 residues.

The chain joins TRBV9 to TRBJ1-1; the match to TRBD1 covers 7 bases. Germline values: CDR1 SGDLS, CDR2 YYNGEE. Trimming cost V 0 bases and J 11 bases; bases outside gene matches: 7. The CDR3 spans 13 residues. The CDR3: CASSVEAAGGAFF. The CDR3, as DNA: TGTGCCAGCAGCGTAGAGGCGGCAGGGGGGGCTTTCTTT.

The rearrangement links TRBV6-1 to TRBJ1-2; D is perhaps TRBD1 (6 bases). The germline V and J ends were trimmed by 8 bases and 0 bases, with 16 bases remaining between them. Germline V lookup: CDR1 MNHNS, CDR2 SASEGT. This CDR3 is built from 15 residues. CDR3 sequence (DNA): TGTGCCAGCCGGACAGAGTCTATAGCTAACTATGGCTACACCTTC. This encodes CASRTESIANYGYTF.

The chain couples TRBV7-9 to TRBJ1-1; D unclear. Germline V gene data show CDR1 as SEHNR and CDR2 as FQNEAQ (reference sequence). The CDR3 totals 11 residues. The V end lost 5 bases, the J end lost 7 bases, and 8 bases lay between the germline ends. The DNA for the CDR3 is TGTGCCAGCAGCCTACTATATGAAGCTTTCTTT. Translating it yields CASSLLYEAFF.

This clone is categorized as medium-sized (0.01 to 0.1%). The V gene is TRBV5-6, the J gene TRBJ2-2; 7 bases align to TRBD1. Germline V CDR1 and CDR2: SGHDT, YYEEEE. The CDR3 length is 15 residues. The junction had 6 bases not matched to a gene; V was cut back by 5 bases and J by 2 bases. The CDR3 reads CASSSQGLNTGELFF. The CDR3 coding sequence is TGTGCCAGCAGTTCACAGGGGCTCAACACCGGGGAGCTGTTTTTT.

This clone was seen once. The chain links TRBV4-3 to TRBJ2-2; D is perhaps TRBD2 (5 bases). The length of the CDR3 is 13 residues. CDR1 is LGHNA and CDR2 is YSLEER in the germline V gene. The V gene lost 2 bases and the J gene lost 4 bases, with 5 bases spanning the gap. The CDR3 reads CASSQRGTGELFF. The CDR3 DNA follows: TGCGCCAGCAGCCAACGGGGCACCGGGGAGCTGTTTTTT.

This clone was counted only a few times. The chain has TRBV6-1 and TRBJ2-3; D is perhaps TRBD2 (7 bases). Trimming took off 4 bases at V and 9 bases at J, with 20 bases between the two ends. The germline CDR1 and CDR2 sequences are MNHNS and SASEGT. This CDR3 has 15 amino acids. The CDR3 DNA reads TGTGCCAGCAGTGGGGTAGGGGGGGCGATAGAAACGCAGTATTTT. It codes for CASSGVGGAIETQYF.

In its sample, this clone was seen once. This rearrangement joins TRBV21-1 to TRBJ1-6. TRBV21-1 is recorded as a pseudogene. The CDR3 sequence is 16 residues long. CDR3 DNA: TGTGCCAGCGCTAATCTGGGGGGATTCTATAATTCACCCCTCCACTTT. Amino acid sequence: CASANLGGFYNSPLHF.

The V call is TRBV7-9, the J call TRBJ1-1, with a possible D match to TRBD1 (6 bases). Germline-derived CDR1 and CDR2 are SEHNR and FQNEAQ (reference sequence). The length of the CDR3 is 14 residues. V dropped 3 bases and J dropped 0 bases, with 8 bases sitting between them. The chain's CDR3 is CASSLGHLNTEAFF. CDR3 sequence (DNA): TGTGCCAGCAGCTTGGGACACCTGAACACTGAAGCTTTCTTT.

This clone was observed once. The rearrangement joins TRBV28 to TRBJ1-4; D uncertain. Germline-derived CDR1 and CDR2 are MDHEN and SYDVKM. V gave up 3 bases and J gave up 4 bases, with 9 bases separating them. CDR3 length equals 14 residues. CDR3 sequence (DNA): TGTGCCAGCAGTTTTTCAGGACTTAATGAAAAACTGTTTTTT. Protein sequence: CASSFSGLNEKLFF.

This rearrangement joins TRBV2 to TRBJ2-7; TRBD1 matches 7 bases. Germline V gene lookup returns CDR1 SNHLY and CDR2 FYNNEI. The CDR3 contains 14 residues. The ends lost 7 bases at V and 2 bases at J; junction bases unmatched: 8. This chain's CDR3 is CASNRDSLTYEQYF. CDR3 bases: TGTGCCAGCAACCGGGACAGTCTCACCTACGAGCAGTACTTC.

The chain combines TRBV18 with TRBJ2-2, with D possibly matching TRBD1 (5 bases). CDR3 size: 16 residues. Germline CDR1 is KGHSH and CDR2 is LQKENI. V was pared by 1 base and J by 1 base, with 10 bases between. The CDR3 sequence: CASSPLGTGNTGELFF. CDR3 bases: TGTGCCAGCTCACCACTTGGCACAGGGAACACCGGGGAGCTGTTTTTT. The full variable domain, rest sourced from reference TRBV18 and TRBJ2-2, is NAGVMQNPRHLVRRRGQEARLRCSPMKGHSHVYWYRQLPEEGLKFMVYLQKENIIDESGMPKERFSAEFPKEGPSILRIQQVVRGDSAAYFCASSPLGTGNTGELFFGEGSRLTVL.

The chain combines TRBV5-1 with TRBJ1-1; no firm D call. This CDR3 has 11 amino acids. CDR1 and CDR2 (germline): SGHRS, YFSETQ. V was pared by 5 bases and J by 5 bases, with 7 bases between. CDR3 loop: CASRSETEAFF. Here the CDR3 DNA reads TGCGCCAGCAGGTCGGAGACTGAAGCTTTCTTT. Full variable domain (remainder filled in from reference TRBV5-1 and TRBJ1-1): KAGVTQTPRYLIKTRGQQVTLSCSPISGHRSVSWYQQTPGQGLQFLFEYFSETQRNKGNFPGRFSGRQFSNSRSEMNVSTLELGDSALYLCASRSETEAFFGQGTRLTVV.

This rearrangement joins TRBV7-2 to TRBJ2-2, with D tentatively TRBD2 (5 bases). This CDR3 has 15 residues. Trimming removed 2 bases from V and 7 bases from J, with 14 bases in between. Germline CDR1 and CDR2: SGHTA and FQGNSA. CDR3 loop: CASSLHPGEIGELFF. The CDR3 bases are TGTGCCAGCAGCTTACATCCCGGGGAGATCGGGGAGCTGTTTTTT.

This chain uses TRBV6-5 with TRBJ1-6; TRBD1 matches 11 bases. This CDR3 contains 14 residues. V was clipped by 4 bases and J by 14 bases; unmatched bases: 7. Per germline, CDR1 MNHEY and CDR2 SVGAGI. In nucleotides, the CDR3 is TGTGCCAGCAGTTCGGGACAGGGGGAAGGGACCCTCCACTTT. It is translated as CASSSGQGEGTLHF.

CDR3 sequence: CASSSFSGTGFGYTF. The CDR3 nucleotides are TGTGCCAGCAGCTCATTCTCCGGGACAGGGTTCGGCTACACCTTC. J is TRBJ1-2 and V is TRBV7-2; 9 nucleotides line up with TRBD1. The germline gives CDR1 SGHTA, CDR2 FQGNSA. The CDR3 spans 15 residues. V dropped 4 bases and J dropped 8; count of bases not matched to a gene: 11.

V and J are TRBV10-3 and TRBJ1-5; the D gene is possibly TRBD1 (6 bases). The CDR3 extends over 15 amino acids. Trimming left V 6 bases short and J 3 bases short, with 15 bases between. Germline CDR1 and CDR2: ENHRY and SYGVKD. CDR3 protein: CAIRQGIESNQPQHF. DNA for the CDR3: TGTGCCATCAGACAGGGAATTGAGTCCAATCAGCCCCAGCATTTT.

V gene TRBV7-8 combines with J gene TRBJ2-7; 8 nucleotides match TRBD2. The CDR3 totals 15 residues. The germline gives CDR1 SGHVS, CDR2 FQNEAQ. Trimming removed 1 base from V and 2 bases from J; junction bases left unmatched: 4. The CDR3 reads CASSLVAGNAYEQYF. CDR3 nucleotide sequence: TGTGCCAGCAGCTTAGTAGCGGGGAATGCCTACGAGCAGTACTTC.

The CDR3 reads CASSQASGGRNQPQHF. Here the CDR3 DNA reads TGTGCCAGCAGCCAAGCCTCAGGGGGACGCAATCAGCCCCAGCATTTT. The V and J genes are TRBV4-2 and TRBJ1-5; 7 bases align to TRBD1. Looked up from germline, CDR1 is LGHNA and CDR2 is YNFKEQ. V gave up 1 base and J gave up 2 bases; unmatched junction bases: 5. The CDR3 loop spans 16 amino acids.

This chain connects TRBV27 to TRBJ1-5; possible D gene TRBD1, 6 bases. Germline CDR1 reads MNHEY; CDR2 reads SMNVEV (reference sequence). The length of the CDR3 is 14 residues. The germline V and J ends were trimmed by 5 bases and 5 bases, with 13 bases remaining between them. This CDR3 is CASSLTTGYQPQHF. The CDR3 DNA sequence: TGTGCCAGCAGTCTGACGACAGGATATCAGCCCCAGCATTTT.

The DNA of the CDR3 is TGTGCCAGCAGCGTAGGTGTGGGTCTAGACTATGGCTACACCTTC. Its translation: CASSVGVGLDYGYTF. V gene TRBV9 combines with J gene TRBJ1-2; no clear D. V lost 0 bases to trimming and J lost 3 bases, with 12 bases between them. Germline V gives CDR1 SGDLS, CDR2 YYNGEE. The CDR3 sequence is 15 residues long.